A single sample is the source of the 9 T cell receptor beta chains below, sequenced in a study of T cell responses to AZD1222 COVID-19 vaccine. Repertoires were generated with immunoSEQ multiplex PCR, while TCRdb's copy carries only in-frame clones and drops some. The sample contains roughly 140,000 clones, approximately 89% of which appear only once. The sample was peripheral blood, taken on day 0 of MenACWY control vaccination. The receptors here all came from an adult in good health.

The chain has TRBV30 and TRBJ1-2, with D unresolved. Deletions cut 2 bases from V and 3 bases from J, with 10 bases between. The CDR3 consists of 13 residues. CDR1 is GTSNPN and CDR2 is SVGIG in the germline V gene (reference sequence). The CDR3 is CAWSTGIDYGYTF. The CDR3, as DNA: TGTGCCTGGAGTACGGGGATTGACTATGGCTACACCTTC.

This clone came up once. Additional DNA sequences in this sample encode the identical CDR3. V is TRBV5-1 and J is TRBJ1-1, with TRBD1 as a possible D gene (6 bases). Per the germline V gene, CDR1 is SGHRS and CDR2 is YFSETQ. CDR3 length: 13 amino acids. V lost 3 bases and J 1 base, leaving 7 bases between the germline ends. The CDR3 DNA follows: TGCGCCAGCAGCTCACAGGGGAACACTGAAGCTTTCTTT. Protein product: CASSSQGNTEAFF.

The DNA for the CDR3 is TGTGCCAGCATAGGGGCCAACCCCTACGAGCAGTACTTC. Its protein is CASIGANPYEQYF. This chain connects TRBV6-1 to TRBJ2-7; tentatively, D is TRBD1 (5 bases). The V gene's germline CDR1 is MNHNS and CDR2 SASEGT. Trimming left V 7 bases short and J 2 bases short, with 12 bases between. The CDR3 loop spans 13 amino acids.

V is TRBV7-2 and J is TRBJ1-5; D remains ambiguous. From germline, CDR1 is SGHTA and CDR2 FQGNSA. Trimming cost V 4 bases and J 6 bases, with 10 bases left between them. This CDR3 has 13 amino acids. The CDR3 coding sequence is TGTGCCAGCAGCTCCCCCGGGGTTCAGCCCCAGCATTTT. Its protein product is CASSSPGVQPQHF.

This clone showed up just once. The rearrangement joins TRBV29-1 to TRBJ2-1, with D unclear. CDR1 and CDR2 (germline): SQVTM, ANQGSEA. The V end lost 4 bases, the J end lost 2 bases, and 12 bases lay between the germline ends. This CDR3 is 14 amino acids long. DNA for the CDR3: TGCAGCGTTGCGGGCTCCTTCCCCTACAATGAGCAGTTCTTC. Amino acid sequence: CSVAGSFPYNEQFF.

The chain joins TRBV7-2 to TRBJ2-7; TRBD2 matches 9 bases. From germline, CDR1 is SGHTA and CDR2 FQGNSA. The trim removed 4 bases at V and 0 bases at J, leaving 4 bases unmatched. The CDR3 totals 15 residues. The CDR3 DNA sequence: TGTGCCAGCAGCTCATATAGCGGGGGCTCCTACGAGCAGTACTTC. Protein sequence: CASSSYSGGSYEQYF.

The chain uses TRBV4-2 and TRBJ2-7, with D maybe TRBD1 (5 bases). CDR1 is LGHNA, CDR2 YNFKEQ, per germline. The V end was cut by 0 bases, the J end by 1 base, with 13 bases between. The CDR3 runs to 16 residues. The CDR3 is CASSQDRQTPSYEQYF. CDR3 bases: TGTGCCAGCAGCCAAGATCGACAGACCCCGTCCTACGAGCAGTACTTC.

This clone has more than one count but fewer than ten. The chain recombines TRBV4-1 with TRBJ1-3; 9 nucleotides line up with TRBD1. The CDR3 has 17 residues. With 0 bases clipped from V and 4 bases from J, the junction kept 7 bases outside the gene matches. CDR1 is MGHRA and CDR2 is YSYEKL in the germline V gene. The CDR3 loop is CASSQDTQGAIGNTIYF. Written as DNA, the CDR3 is TGCGCCAGCAGCCAAGATACACAGGGGGCGATCGGAAACACCATATATTTT.

The rearrangement links TRBV25-1 to TRBJ2-7; D may be TRBD2 (5 bases). Trimming took off 7 bases at V and 2 bases at J, with 6 bases between the two ends. This CDR3 contains 11 residues. CDR1 MGHDK and CDR2 SYGVNS come from the germline V gene. The DNA of the CDR3 is TGTGCCAGCACGGAGGCCTACGAGCAGTACTTC. Its protein product is CASTEAYEQYF.